A selection of T cell receptor beta chains follows, all from one sample in a study of regulatory T cells in long-lasting Graves disease. TCRdb processed the multiplex PCR reads anew with MiXCR; each CDR3 protein has one entry. Counted here are roughly 520,000 distinct CDR3 sequences, about 11% occurring once; the ten biggest clones make up around 9.3%. Another study also made use of these data, one on T cells in Graves' hyperthyroidism and ophthalmopathy.

Sequenced here: peripheral blood mononuclear cells (PBMCs), sampled at new diagnosis, from a patient treated with antithyroid drugs. These receptors were taken from a young woman with Graves disease. CDR3s include the opening cysteine and the closing phenylalanine or tryptophan. The D gene is left open where the match is weak. Rows give clone size only sometimes, using once, few, many, or a class for an expanded clone.

d_call | clone_size | j_call | v_call | cdr3_aa | cdr3_nt
TRBD2 | many | TRBJ2-7 | TRBV20-1 | CSARVPGTSVNEQYF | TGCAGTGCTAGAGTTCCAGGGACTAGCGTCAACGAGCAGTACTTC
. | . | TRBJ1-2 | TRBV20-1 | CSAGRYGYTF | TGCAGTGCTGGCAGATATGGCTACACCTTC
. | many | TRBJ2-1 | TRBV10-3 | CAISEESNEQFF | TGTGCCATCAGTGAAGAATCTAATGAGCAGTTCTTC
. | many | TRBJ2-5 | TRBV12-3/TRBV12-4 | CASSSVRTGTQYF | TGTGCCAGCAGTTCCGTCCGGACGGGGACCCAGTACTTC
. | few | TRBJ2-2 | TRBV20-1 | CSAGDRNTGELFF | TGCAGTGCTGGGGACCGGAACACCGGGGAGCTGTTTTTT
TRBD2 | many | TRBJ2-7 | TRBV20-1 | CSASTPTSGGYEQYF | TGCAGTGCTAGTACCCCGACTAGCGGGGGATACGAGCAGTACTTC
TRBD1 | many | TRBJ1-1 | TRBV12-3/TRBV12-4 | CASSPQLGQGTEAFF | TGTGCCAGCAGTCCGCAACTGGGACAGGGAACTGAAGCTTTCTTT
. | . | TRBJ2-3 | TRBV5-4 | CASSSNAGKSTDTQYF | TGTGCCAGCAGCTCGAATGCTGGGAAGAGCACAGATACGCAGTATTTT
TRBD1 | many | TRBJ1-6 | TRBV28 | CASSLNRGNSPLHF | TGTGCCAGCAGTTTAAACAGGGGAAATTCACCCCTCCACTTT
. | many | TRBJ1-2 | TRBV12-3/TRBV12-4 | CASSLTQGDYGYTF | TGTGCCAGCAGTCTTACCCAAGGGGACTATGGCTACACCTTC
TRBD2 | many | TRBJ2-7 | TRBV2 | CASSRLTSGRDEQYF | TGTGCCAGCAGTCGCTTGACTAGCGGGAGGGATGAGCAGTACTTC
TRBD1 | many | TRBJ1-4 | TRBV2 | CASNRDSSSEKLFF | TGTGCCAGCAATCGGGACAGTTCAAGTGAAAAACTGTTTTTT
. | few | TRBJ2-7 | TRBV4-1 | CASSQAIVAVSSYEQYF | TGCGCCAGCAGCCAAGCCATTGTGGCTGTTAGCTCCTACGAGCAGTACTTC
. | once | TRBJ1-5 | TRBV11-2 | CASSATRARNQSQHF | TGTGCCAGCAGCGCTACCAGGGCCCGCAATCAGTCCCAGCATTTT
TRBD2 | many | TRBJ2-1 | TRBV27 | CASSSSRLAGRLNEQFF | TGTGCCAGCAGTTCCTCTCGACTAGCGGGAAGACTCAATGAGCAGTTCTTC
. | many | TRBJ2-1 | TRBV24-1 | CATSDLGQPNEQFF | TGTGCCACCAGTGATTTAGGGCAACCTAATGAGCAGTTCTTC
. | many | TRBJ2-7 | TRBV28 | CASRSPLQTSNEQYF | TGTGCCAGCAGGTCCCCGCTTCAGACGTCTAATGAGCAGTACTTC
TRBD1 | many | TRBJ1-4 | TRBV18 | CASSPGQVDEKLFF | TGTGCCAGCTCACCTGGACAGGTGGACGAAAAACTGTTTTTT
TRBD2 | many | TRBJ2-1 | TRBV3-1 | CASSHEGLAGGSEQFF | TGTGCCAGCAGCCACGAGGGACTAGCGGGGGGGAGTGAGCAGTTCTTC
. | many | TRBJ1-1 | TRBV19 | CATLWRGANTEAFF | TGTGCCACCCTATGGCGGGGGGCGAACACTGAAGCTTTCTTT
TRBD1 | many | TRBJ2-2 | TRBV10-3 | CAISEPTGDDGELFF | TGTGCCATCAGTGAGCCGACAGGGGACGACGGGGAGCTGTTTTTT
. | . | TRBJ1-1 | TRBV20-1 | CSASNRETEAFF | TGCAGTGCTAGTAACCGGGAGACTGAAGCTTTCTTT
TRBD2 | few | TRBJ2-1 | TRBV9 | CASSDVSGRAVNEQFF | TGTGCCAGCAGCGACGTTAGCGGGAGGGCCGTCAATGAGCAGTTCTTC
. | many | TRBJ2-3 | TRBV3-1 | CASSPIKRSSRVDTQYF | TGTGCCAGCAGCCCTATCAAGCGGTCATCTAGAGTCGATACGCAGTATTTT
. | . | TRBJ1-5 | TRBV6-1 | CASARVSYSNQPQHF | TGTGCCAGTGCTAGGGTCAGTTATAGCAATCAGCCCCAGCATTTT